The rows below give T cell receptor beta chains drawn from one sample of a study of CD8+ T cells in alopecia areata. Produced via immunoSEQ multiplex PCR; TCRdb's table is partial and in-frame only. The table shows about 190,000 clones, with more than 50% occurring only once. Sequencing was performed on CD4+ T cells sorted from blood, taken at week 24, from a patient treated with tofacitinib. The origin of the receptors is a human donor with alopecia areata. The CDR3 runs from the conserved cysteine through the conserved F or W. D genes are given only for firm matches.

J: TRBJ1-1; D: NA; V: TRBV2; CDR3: CASNARGDTEAFF
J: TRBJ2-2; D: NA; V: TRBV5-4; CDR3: CASSHGGETGELFF
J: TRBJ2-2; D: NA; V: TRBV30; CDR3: CAWRRGNTGELFF
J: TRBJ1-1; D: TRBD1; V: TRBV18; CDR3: CASSPQGDRTNTEAFF
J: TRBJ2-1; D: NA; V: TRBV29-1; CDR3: CSVVRQVGTYNEQFF
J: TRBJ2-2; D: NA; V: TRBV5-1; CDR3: CASSLQGSTGELFF
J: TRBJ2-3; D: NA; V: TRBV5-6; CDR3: CASSLESGGSQDTQYF
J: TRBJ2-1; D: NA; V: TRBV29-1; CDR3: CSVGRQGLGNEQFF
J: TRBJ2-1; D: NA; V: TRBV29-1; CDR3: CSVYGGYNEQFF
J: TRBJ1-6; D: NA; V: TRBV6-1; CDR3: CASSLRAFNSPLHF
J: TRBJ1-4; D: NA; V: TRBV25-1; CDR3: CASSDPGVPTNEKLFF
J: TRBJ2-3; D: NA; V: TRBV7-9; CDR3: CASSPAGRSGADTQYF
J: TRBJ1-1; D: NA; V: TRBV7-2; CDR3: CASSLQSGNTEAFF
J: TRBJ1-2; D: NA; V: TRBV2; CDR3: CASTPTSGVIYGYTF
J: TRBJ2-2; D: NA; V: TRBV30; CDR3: CAWSLRGRGELFF
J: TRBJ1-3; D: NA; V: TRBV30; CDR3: CAWSVSLGNTIYF
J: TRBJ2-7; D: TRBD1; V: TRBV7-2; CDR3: CASSLQGPEQYF
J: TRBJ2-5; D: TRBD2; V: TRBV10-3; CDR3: CAISATSGVETQYF
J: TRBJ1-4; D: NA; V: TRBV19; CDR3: CASSMADEKLFF
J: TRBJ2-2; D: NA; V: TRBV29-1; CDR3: CSVQQGYTGELFF
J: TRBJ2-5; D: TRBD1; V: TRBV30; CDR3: CAWRGRQGETQYF
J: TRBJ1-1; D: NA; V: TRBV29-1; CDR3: CSVASSGNEAFF
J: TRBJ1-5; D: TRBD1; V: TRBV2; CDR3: CASSERQGRVGQPQHF
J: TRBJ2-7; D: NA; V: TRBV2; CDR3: CASSPTMGFYEQYF
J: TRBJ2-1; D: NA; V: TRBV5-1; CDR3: CASSPTALPFF